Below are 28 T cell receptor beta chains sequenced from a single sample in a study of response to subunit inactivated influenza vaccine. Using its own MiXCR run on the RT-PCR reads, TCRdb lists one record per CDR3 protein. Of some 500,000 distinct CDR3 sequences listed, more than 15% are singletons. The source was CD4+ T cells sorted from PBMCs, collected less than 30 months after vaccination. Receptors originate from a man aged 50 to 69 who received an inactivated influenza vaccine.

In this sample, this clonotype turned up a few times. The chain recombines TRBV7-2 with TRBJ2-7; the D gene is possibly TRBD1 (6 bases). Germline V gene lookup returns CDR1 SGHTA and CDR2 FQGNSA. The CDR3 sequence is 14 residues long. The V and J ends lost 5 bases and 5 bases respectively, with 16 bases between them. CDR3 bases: TGTGCCAGCAGCGCCCAGGGGTTTGTAGACGAGCAGTACTTC. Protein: CASSAQGFVDEQYF. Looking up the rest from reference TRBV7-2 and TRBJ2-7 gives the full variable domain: GAGVSQSPSNKVTEKGKDVELRCDPISGHTALYWYRQSLGQGLEFLIYFQGNSAPDKSGLPSDRFSAERTGGSVSTLTIQRTQQEDSAVYLCASSAQGFVDEQYFGPGTRLTVT.

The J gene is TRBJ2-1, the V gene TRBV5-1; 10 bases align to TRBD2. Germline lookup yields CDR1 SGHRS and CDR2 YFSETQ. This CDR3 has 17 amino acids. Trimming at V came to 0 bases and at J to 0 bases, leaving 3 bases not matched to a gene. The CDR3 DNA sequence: TGCGCCAGCAGCTTGGGGGCTAGCGGGGGCTCCTACAATGAGCAGTTCTTC. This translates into CASSLGASGGSYNEQFF.

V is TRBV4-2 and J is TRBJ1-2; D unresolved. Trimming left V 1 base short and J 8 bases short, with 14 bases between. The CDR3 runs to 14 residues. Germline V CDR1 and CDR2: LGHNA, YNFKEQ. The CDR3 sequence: CASSQGRTPRGYTF. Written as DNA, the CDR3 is TGTGCCAGCAGCCAAGGCAGGACCCCCAGAGGCTACACCTTC.

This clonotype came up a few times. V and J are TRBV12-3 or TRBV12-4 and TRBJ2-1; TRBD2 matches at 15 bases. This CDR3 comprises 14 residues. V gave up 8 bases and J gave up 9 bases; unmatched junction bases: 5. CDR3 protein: CASGGLAGGGEQFF. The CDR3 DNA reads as TGTGCCAGCGGGGGACTAGCGGGAGGAGGTGAGCAGTTCTTC.

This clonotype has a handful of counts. CDR3 loop: CASSQDLEEGGRAQYF. As DNA, the CDR3 is TGCGCCAGCAGCCAAGATTTGGAGGAGGGGGGGCGGGCGCAGTATTTT. The chain is built from TRBV4-3 and TRBJ2-3, with a weak D call TRBD2 (7 bases). Germline CDR1 LGHNA, CDR2 YSLEER. The CDR3 has 16 amino acids. Trimming removed 0 bases from V and 10 bases from J, with 20 bases in between.

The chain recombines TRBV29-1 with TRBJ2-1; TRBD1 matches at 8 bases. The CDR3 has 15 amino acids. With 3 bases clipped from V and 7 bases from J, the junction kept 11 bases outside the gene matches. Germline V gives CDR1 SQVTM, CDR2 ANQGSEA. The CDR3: CSVDGDRGVGNEQFF. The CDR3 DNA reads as TGCAGCGTTGATGGAGACAGGGGTGTTGGAAATGAGCAGTTCTTC.

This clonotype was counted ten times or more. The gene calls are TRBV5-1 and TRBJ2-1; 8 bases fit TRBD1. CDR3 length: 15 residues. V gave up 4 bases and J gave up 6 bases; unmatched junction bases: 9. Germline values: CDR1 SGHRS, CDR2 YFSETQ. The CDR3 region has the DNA TGCGCCAGCAGCGTTGGGGACAGGCCGATCAATGAGCAGTTCTTC. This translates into CASSVGDRPINEQFF.

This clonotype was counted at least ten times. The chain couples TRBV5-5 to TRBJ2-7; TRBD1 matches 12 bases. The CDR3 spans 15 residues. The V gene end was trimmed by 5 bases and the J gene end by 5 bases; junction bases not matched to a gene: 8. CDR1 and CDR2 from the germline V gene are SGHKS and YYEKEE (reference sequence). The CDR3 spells CASSTGTGGFHEQYF. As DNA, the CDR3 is TGTGCCAGCAGTACCGGGACAGGGGGCTTCCACGAGCAGTACTTC.

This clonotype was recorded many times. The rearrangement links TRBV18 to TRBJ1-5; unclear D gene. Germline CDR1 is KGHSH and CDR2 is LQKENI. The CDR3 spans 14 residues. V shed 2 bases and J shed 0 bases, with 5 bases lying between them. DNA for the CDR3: TGTGCCAGCTCACCAGTATATAGCAATCAGCCCCAGCATTTT. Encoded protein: CASSPVYSNQPQHF.

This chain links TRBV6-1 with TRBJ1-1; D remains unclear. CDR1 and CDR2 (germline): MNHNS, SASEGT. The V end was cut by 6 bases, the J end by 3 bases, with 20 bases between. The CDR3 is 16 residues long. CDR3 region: CASSLPPNRWDTEAFF. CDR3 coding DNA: TGTGCCAGCAGCCTACCACCGAACCGGTGGGACACTGAAGCTTTCTTT.

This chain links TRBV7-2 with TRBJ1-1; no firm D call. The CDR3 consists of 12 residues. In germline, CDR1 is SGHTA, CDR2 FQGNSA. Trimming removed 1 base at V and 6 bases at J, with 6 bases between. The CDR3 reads CASSLEVSEAFF. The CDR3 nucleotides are TGTGCCAGCAGCTTAGAAGTCTCTGAAGCTTTCTTT.

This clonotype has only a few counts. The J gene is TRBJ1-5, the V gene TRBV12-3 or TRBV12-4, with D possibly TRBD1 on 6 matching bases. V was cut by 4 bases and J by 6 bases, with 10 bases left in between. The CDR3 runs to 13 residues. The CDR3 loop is CASSSQGFQPQHF. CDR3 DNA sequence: TGTGCCAGCAGTTCCCAGGGGTTTCAGCCCCAGCATTTT.

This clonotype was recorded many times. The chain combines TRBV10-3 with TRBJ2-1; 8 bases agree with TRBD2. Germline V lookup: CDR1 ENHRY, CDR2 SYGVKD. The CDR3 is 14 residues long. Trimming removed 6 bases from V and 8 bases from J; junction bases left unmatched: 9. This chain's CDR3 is CAISTGGLADEQFF. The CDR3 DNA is TGTGCCATCAGCACGGGGGGGTTAGCCGATGAGCAGTTCTTC.

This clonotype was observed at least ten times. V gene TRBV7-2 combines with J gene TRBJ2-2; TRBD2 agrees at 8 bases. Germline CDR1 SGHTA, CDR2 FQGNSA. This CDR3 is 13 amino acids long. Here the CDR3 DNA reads TGTGCTGCGGCGGGAGGCTCCACCGGGGAGCTGTTTTTT. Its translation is CAAAGGSTGELFF. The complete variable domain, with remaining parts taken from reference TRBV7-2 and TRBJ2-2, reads GAGVSQSPSNKVTEKGKDVELRCDPISGHTALYWYRQSLGQGLEFLIYFQGNSAPDKSGLPSDRFSAERTGGSVSTLTIQRTQQEDSAVYLCAAAGGSTGELFFGEGSRLTVL.

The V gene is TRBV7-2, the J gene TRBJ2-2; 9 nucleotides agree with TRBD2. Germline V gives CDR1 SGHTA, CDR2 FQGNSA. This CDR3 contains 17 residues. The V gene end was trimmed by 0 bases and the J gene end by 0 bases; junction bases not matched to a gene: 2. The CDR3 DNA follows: TGTGCCAGCAGCTTAGCTGGACTAGCGCCGAACACCGGGGAGCTGTTTTTT. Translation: CASSLAGLAPNTGELFF. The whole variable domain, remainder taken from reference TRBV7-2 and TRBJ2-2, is GAGVSQSPSNKVTEKGKDVELRCDPISGHTALYWYRQSLGQGLEFLIYFQGNSAPDKSGLPSDRFSAERTGGSVSTLTIQRTQQEDSAVYLCASSLAGLAPNTGELFFGEGSRLTVL.

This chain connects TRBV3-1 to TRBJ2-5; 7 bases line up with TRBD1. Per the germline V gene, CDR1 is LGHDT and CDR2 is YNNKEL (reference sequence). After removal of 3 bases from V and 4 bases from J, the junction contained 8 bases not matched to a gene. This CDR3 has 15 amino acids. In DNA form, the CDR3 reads TGTGCCAGCAGCCAGACCACAGGGGAAGGAGAGACCCAGTACTTC. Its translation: CASSQTTGEGETQYF.

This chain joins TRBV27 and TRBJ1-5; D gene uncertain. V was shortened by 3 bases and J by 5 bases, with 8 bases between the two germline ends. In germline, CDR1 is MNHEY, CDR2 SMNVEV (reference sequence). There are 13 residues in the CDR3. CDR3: CASSLTAYQPQHF. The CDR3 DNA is TGTGCCAGCAGTTTGACGGCATATCAGCCCCAGCATTTT.

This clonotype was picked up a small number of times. The CDR3 is CASSFGAGYNEQFF. DNA of the CDR3: TGTGCCAGCAGTTTTGGGGCGGGATACAATGAGCAGTTCTTC. This rearrangement joins TRBV12-3 or TRBV12-4 to TRBJ2-1; D is possibly TRBD2 (6 bases). V was clipped by 3 bases and J by 4 bases, with 10 bases between them. This CDR3 is 14 amino acids long.

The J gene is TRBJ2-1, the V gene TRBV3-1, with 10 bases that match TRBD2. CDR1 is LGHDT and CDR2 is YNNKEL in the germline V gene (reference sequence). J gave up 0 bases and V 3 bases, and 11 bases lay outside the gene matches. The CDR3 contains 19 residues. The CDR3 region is CASSQGPGLASGSYNEQFF. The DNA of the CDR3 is TGTGCCAGCAGCCAGGGGCCGGGACTAGCGAGTGGCTCCTACAATGAGCAGTTCTTC.

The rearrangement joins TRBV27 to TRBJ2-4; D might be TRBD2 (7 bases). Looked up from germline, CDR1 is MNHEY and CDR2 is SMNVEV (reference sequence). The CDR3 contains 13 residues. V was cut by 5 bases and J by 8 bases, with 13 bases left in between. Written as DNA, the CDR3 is TGTGCCAGCAGTACTCGGGGGGCGGACATTCAGTACTTC. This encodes CASSTRGADIQYF.

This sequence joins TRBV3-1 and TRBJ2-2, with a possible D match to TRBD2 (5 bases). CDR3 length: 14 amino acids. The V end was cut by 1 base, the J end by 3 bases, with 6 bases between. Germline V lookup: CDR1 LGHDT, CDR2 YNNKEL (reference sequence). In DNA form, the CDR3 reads TGTGCCAGCAGCCAAGGGGAGTACACCGGGGAGCTGTTTTTT. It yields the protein CASSQGEYTGELFF.

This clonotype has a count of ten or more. As DNA, the CDR3 is TGCAGTGCTGGGGGGGTCTATAGCAATCAGCCCCAGCATTTT. It codes for CSAGGVYSNQPQHF. This chain joins TRBV20-1 and TRBJ1-5, with D possibly TRBD1 on 5 matching bases. CDR1 and CDR2 from the germline V gene are DFQATT and SNEGSKA (reference sequence). The CDR3 extends over 14 amino acids. V lost 5 bases to trimming and J lost 0 bases, with 11 bases between them.

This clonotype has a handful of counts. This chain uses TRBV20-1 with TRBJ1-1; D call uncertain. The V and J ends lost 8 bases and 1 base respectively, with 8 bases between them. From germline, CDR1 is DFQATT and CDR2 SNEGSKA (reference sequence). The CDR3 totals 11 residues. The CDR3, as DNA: TGCAGTATTGGGAGGAACACTGAAGCTTTCTTT. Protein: CSIGRNTEAFF.

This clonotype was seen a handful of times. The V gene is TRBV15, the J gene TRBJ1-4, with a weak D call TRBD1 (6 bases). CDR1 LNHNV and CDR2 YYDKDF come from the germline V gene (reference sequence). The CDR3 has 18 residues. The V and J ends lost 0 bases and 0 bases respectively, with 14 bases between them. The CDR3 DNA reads TGTGCCACCAGCAGAGATCCCGCCGGACAGCCAACTAATGAAAAACTGTTTTTT. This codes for CATSRDPAGQPTNEKLFF.

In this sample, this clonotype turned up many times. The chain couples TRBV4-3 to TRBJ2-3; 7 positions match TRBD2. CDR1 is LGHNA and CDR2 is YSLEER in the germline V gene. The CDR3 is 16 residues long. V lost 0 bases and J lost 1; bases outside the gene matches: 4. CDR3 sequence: CASSQDPRGGTDTQYF. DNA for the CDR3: TGCGCCAGCAGCCAAGATCCCCGGGGGGGCACAGATACGCAGTATTTT.

The CDR3 sequence is CASSSPPGGSGANVLTF. The CDR3 coding sequence is TGTGCCAGCAGCTCTCCCCCCGGGGGGTCTGGGGCCAACGTCCTGACTTTC. The chain recombines TRBV28 with TRBJ2-6; 7 positions agree with TRBD2. Germline V gene sequence: CDR1 MDHEN, CDR2 SYDVKM. The CDR3 length is 17 residues. The V gene end was trimmed by 6 bases and the J gene end by 1 base; junction bases not matched to a gene: 9.

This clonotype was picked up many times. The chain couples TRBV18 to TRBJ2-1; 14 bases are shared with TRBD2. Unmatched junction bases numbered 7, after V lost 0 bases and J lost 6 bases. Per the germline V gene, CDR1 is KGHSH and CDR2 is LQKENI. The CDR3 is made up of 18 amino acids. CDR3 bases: TGTGCCAGCTCACCACCGGGACTAGCGGGGGCAACCCCCAATGAGCAGTTCTTC. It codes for CASSPPGLAGATPNEQFF.

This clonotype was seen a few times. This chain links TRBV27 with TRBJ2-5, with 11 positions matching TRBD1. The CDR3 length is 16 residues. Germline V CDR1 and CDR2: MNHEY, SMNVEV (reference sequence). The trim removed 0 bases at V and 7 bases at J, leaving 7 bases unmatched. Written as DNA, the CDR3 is TGTGCCAGCAGTTTATCGCGGCGGGACAGGGGGGCGACCCAGTACTTC. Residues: CASSLSRRDRGATQYF.